These T cell receptor beta chains were read from a single sample in a study of control samples from healthy donors and cancer patients. Only in-frame clones appear in the TCRdb table, and some are missing; sequencing was by immunoSEQ multiplex PCR. The table lists around 63,000 clones, 80% to 90% of them singletons. The sequencing sample was made of PBMCs. The receptors here all came from a woman in her fifties or sixties with head and neck cancer. Each CDR3 is given with its conserved first and last residue. A D gene is named only where the DNA matches it firmly. Rows give clone size only sometimes, using once, few, many, or a class for an expanded clone.

V gene	J gene	clone size	D gene	CDR3 protein	CDR3 DNA
TRBV24-1	TRBJ2-6	once	NA	CATSESGARSGANVLTF	TGTGCCACCAGTGAATCCGGGGCCCGCTCTGGGGCCAACGTCCTGACTTTC
TRBV3-1/TRBV3-2	TRBJ1-2	NA	NA	CASSQFSEVASYF	TGTGCCAGCAGCCAGTTCTCGGAGGTCGCATCCTACTTC
TRBV19	TRBJ2-3	NA	TRBD2	CASSKPGLAPGDTQYF	TGTGCCAGTAGTAAACCCGGACTAGCCCCAGGAGATACGCAGTATTTT
TRBV2	TRBJ2-6	NA	NA	CASSERGLSGANVLTF	TGTGCCAGCAGTGAGAGGGGACTCTCTGGGGCCAACGTCCTGACTTTC
TRBV7-2	TRBJ2-7	NA	TRBD2	CASSLGASGGQEQYF	TGTGCCAGCAGCTTAGGGGCTAGCGGGGGGCAAGAGCAGTACTTC
TRBV4-2	TRBJ1-1	NA	NA	CASSQLNIGSLNTEAFF	TGTGCCAGCAGCCAGCTCAATATCGGGTCATTGAACACTGAAGCTTTCTTT
TRBV10-3	TRBJ1-1	NA	TRBD1	CAIRSDRGGSEAFF	TGTGCCATCAGGTCGGACAGGGGGGGATCTGAAGCTTTCTTT
TRBV6-2/TRBV6-3	TRBJ1-6	NA	TRBD1	CASSTGEVSPLHF	TGTGCCAGCAGTACAGGGGAGGTTTCACCCCTCCACTTT
TRBV7-6	TRBJ1-1	NA	NA	CASSLFENTEAFF	TGTGCCAGCAGCTTATTTGAGAACACTGAAGCTTTCTTT
TRBV28	TRBJ2-7	NA	NA	CASSLPTSPDSPDSYEQYF	TGTGCCAGCAGTTTGCCCACCAGCCCGGACAGCCCCGACTCCTACGAGCAGTACTTC
TRBV5-1	TRBJ2-3	NA	NA	CASSLGTRTDTQYF	TGCGCCAGCAGCCTCGGGACTCGCACAGATACGCAGTATTTT
TRBV6-1	TRBJ1-5	NA	NA	CASSGQGSIGDQPQHF	TGTGCCAGCAGTGGGCAGGGAAGTATAGGAGATCAGCCCCAGCATTTT
TRBV19	TRBJ2-1	NA	TRBD1	CASSIRRTGGVNEQFF	TGTGCCAGTAGTATAAGGCGGACAGGGGGAGTGAATGAGCAGTTCTTC
TRBV6-4	TRBJ1-6	NA	NA	CASSAGVLGNSPLHF	TGTGCCAGCAGTGCAGGGGTTTTGGGGAATTCACCCCTCCACTTT
TRBV19	TRBJ1-1	NA	TRBD1	CASSSGTGGRAFF	TGTGCCAGTAGTAGCGGGACAGGGGGGCGTGCTTTCTTT
TRBV18	TRBJ2-7	NA	NA	CASSRSQGNPYEQYF	TGTGCCAGCTCAAGAAGCCAGGGGAACCCCTACGAGCAGTACTTC
TRBV24-1	TRBJ2-3	NA	TRBD2	CATSDARFVSGASTDTQYF	TGTGCCACCAGTGACGCCCGGTTCGTAAGCGGGGCCAGCACAGATACGCAGTATTTT
TRBV7-8	TRBJ1-2	NA	NA	CASSLATGANYGYTF	TGTGCCAGCAGCTTAGCGACCGGAGCTAACTATGGCTACACCTTC
TRBV6-2/TRBV6-3	TRBJ1-1	NA	TRBD1	CASSYLTGGADTEAFF	TGTGCCAGCAGTTACCTAACAGGGGGCGCGGACACTGAAGCTTTCTTT
TRBV28	TRBJ2-3	NA	NA	CASSLERAQNTQYF	TGTGCCAGCAGTTTAGAAAGGGCCCAGAATACGCAGTATTTT
TRBV28	TRBJ1-1	NA	NA	CASVSNMNTEAFF	TGTGCCAGCGTTAGTAACATGAACACTGAAGCTTTCTTT
TRBV6-5	TRBJ2-6	NA	NA	CASSSPGANVLTF	TGTGCCAGCAGTTCCCCTGGGGCCAACGTCCTGACTTTC
TRBV7-2	TRBJ1-2	few	TRBD1	CASSSGTGLSYGYTF	TGTGCCAGCAGCTCTGGGACAGGGCTTTCCTATGGCTACACCTTC
TRBV21-1	TRBJ2-5	NA	NA	CASRAGLFQETQYF	TGTGCCAGCAGGGCCGGACTATTCCAAGAGACCCAGTACTTC
TRBV9	TRBJ1-1	NA	TRBD1	CASSVVHRGRTEAFF	TGTGCCAGCAGCGTAGTACACAGGGGGCGAACTGAAGCTTTCTTT
TRBV6-5	TRBJ1-2	NA	NA	CASSLFREGGYTF	TGTGCCAGCAGTTTATTCAGGGAAGGCGGCTACACCTTC
TRBV6-5	TRBJ1-1	NA	TRBD1	CASRDRDGNTEAFF	TGTGCCAGCAGGGACAGGGATGGGAACACTGAAGCTTTCTTT
TRBV4-1	TRBJ2-3	NA	TRBD2	CASSSSFGGGPEDTQYF	TGCGCCAGCAGTTCCTCCTTCGGGGGGGGGCCTGAAGATACGCAGTATTTT
TRBV7-9	TRBJ2-1	NA	NA	CASSPRLLDNEQFF	TGTGCCAGCAGCCCCCGGCTGTTGGACAATGAGCAGTTCTTC
TRBV28	TRBJ2-2	NA	TRBD1	CASSWRQGAPGELFF	TGTGCCAGCAGTTGGCGACAGGGGGCCCCCGGGGAGCTGTTTTTT